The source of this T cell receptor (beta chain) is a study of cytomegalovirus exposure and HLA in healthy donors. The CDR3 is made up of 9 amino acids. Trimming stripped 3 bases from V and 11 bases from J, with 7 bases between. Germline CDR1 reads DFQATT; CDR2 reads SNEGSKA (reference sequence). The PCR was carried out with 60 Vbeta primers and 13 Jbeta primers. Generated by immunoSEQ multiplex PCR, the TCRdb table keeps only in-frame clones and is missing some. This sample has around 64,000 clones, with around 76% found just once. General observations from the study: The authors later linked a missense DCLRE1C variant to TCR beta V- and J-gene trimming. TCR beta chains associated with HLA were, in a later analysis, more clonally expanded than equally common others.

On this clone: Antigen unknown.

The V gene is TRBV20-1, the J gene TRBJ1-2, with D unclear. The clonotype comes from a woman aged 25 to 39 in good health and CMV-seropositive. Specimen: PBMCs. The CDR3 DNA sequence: TGCAGTGCTAGCCCCTCTTACACCTTC. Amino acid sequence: CSASPSYTF.